The 14 T cell receptor beta chains below all came from one sample that was sequenced in a study of response to subunit inactivated influenza vaccine. One entry per CDR3 protein results from TCRdb running MiXCR on the RT-PCR reads. The sample holds fewer than 400,000 distinct CDR3 sequences; around a fifth are singletons and the top ten take 9.5% to 13%. The sample consisted of PBMCs from blood, taken 21 months after vaccination. The receptor source for this set is a man in his fifties or sixties who received an inactivated influenza vaccine.

This clonotype was picked up a small number of times. The V call is TRBV7-8, the J call TRBJ2-7; a weak D match, TRBD1 (6 bases). Germline V gene sequence: CDR1 SGHVS, CDR2 FQNEAQ. V was trimmed by 4 bases and J by 0 bases, leaving 19 bases between them. The CDR3 covers 17 residues. The CDR3 DNA follows: TGTGCCAGCAGCTACCACAGGGTCCCTGTCGACTCCTACGAGCAGTACTTC. Translated, it gives CASSYHRVPVDSYEQYF.

This clonotype was observed a few times. The chain joins TRBV2 to TRBJ1-1; D is perhaps TRBD1 (5 bases). CDR1 SNHLY and CDR2 FYNNEI come from the germline V gene. This CDR3 contains 12 residues. V shed 8 bases and J shed 4 bases, with 11 bases lying between them. The CDR3 reads CASSTQGTEAFF. The CDR3 region has the DNA TGTGCCAGCTCGACCCAGGGCACTGAAGCTTTCTTT.

This clonotype was recorded at least ten times. This chain joins TRBV7-8 and TRBJ2-3, with D hard to call. The V and J ends lost 5 bases and 4 bases respectively, with 10 bases between them. Looked up from germline, CDR1 is SGHVS and CDR2 is FQNEAQ. This CDR3 comprises 13 residues. CDR3 residues: CASSPLLPDTQYF. CDR3 sequence (DNA): TGTGCCAGCAGCCCTCTTCTGCCAGATACGCAGTATTTT. Full variable domain (missing parts from reference TRBV7-8 and TRBJ2-3): GAGVSQSPRYKVAKRGQDVALRCDPISGHVSLFWYQQALGQGPEFLTYFQNEAQLDKSGLPSDRFFAERPEGSVSTLKIQRTQQEDSAVYLCASSPLLPDTQYFGPGTRLTVL.

V usage is TRBV5-4 and J usage is TRBJ1-2, with 10 bases matching TRBD1. The ends lost 3 bases at V and 4 bases at J; junction bases unmatched: 9. This CDR3 region has 16 residues. CDR1 is SGHNT, CDR2 YYREEE, per germline (reference sequence). The CDR3 reads CASSSIRTGGVYGYTF. The CDR3 bases are TGTGCCAGCAGCTCAATCCGGACAGGGGGAGTCTATGGCTACACCTTC.

This clonotype was observed a few times. The chain recombines TRBV30 with TRBJ2-7; TRBD1 matches 7 bases. The CDR3 totals 15 residues. Germline CDR1 GTSNPN, CDR2 SVGIG (reference sequence). With V trimmed by 4 bases and J by 3 bases, 12 bases remained unmatched. This chain's CDR3 is CAWTPLGQAYYEQYF. The CDR3 DNA reads TGTGCCTGGACCCCTCTAGGACAGGCGTACTACGAGCAGTACTTC.

This clonotype occurred a few times. The V gene is TRBV5-1, the J gene TRBJ2-1, with 7 bases lining up with TRBD1. The CDR3 is 12 residues long. The germline CDR1 and CDR2 sequences are SGHRS and YFSETQ. With 5 bases clipped from V and 6 bases from J, the junction kept 2 bases outside the gene matches. The CDR3, as DNA: TGCGCCAGCAGGAGACAGGGCAATGAGCAGTTCTTC. It codes for CASRRQGNEQFF.

This clonotype has ten or more counts. The rearrangement uses TRBV20-1 and TRBJ2-5; no definite D call. Trimming stripped 5 bases from V and 0 bases from J, with 10 bases between. The CDR3 covers 13 residues. Germline CDR1 DFQATT, CDR2 SNEGSKA (reference sequence). CDR3 DNA sequence: TGCAGTGCTTCCCGGGCGGACCAAGAGACCCAGTACTTC. It translates to CSASRADQETQYF.

In its sample, this clonotype was seen a few times. The CDR3 region is CASRPDTSGGYTF. CDR3 in DNA: TGTGCCAGCAGACCTGACACCTCGGGCGGCTACACCTTC. V and J are TRBV28 and TRBJ1-2; D not resolved. Germline V CDR1 and CDR2: MDHEN, SYDVKM. Trimming shortened V by 6 bases and J by 8 bases, and 16 bases separated the two germline ends. The CDR3 runs to 13 residues.

V and J are TRBV5-8 and TRBJ1-6; D unresolved. V shed 0 bases and J shed 7 bases, with 11 bases lying between them. The V gene's germline CDR1 is SGHTS and CDR2 YDEGEE. The CDR3 loop spans 15 amino acids. Here the CDR3 reads CASSLAGRVNSPLHF. The CDR3 coding sequence is TGTGCCAGCAGCTTGGCTGGACGGGTCAATTCACCCCTCCACTTT.

The J gene is TRBJ1-3, the V gene TRBV12-3 or TRBV12-4; D is unclear. The length of the CDR3 is 14 residues. V lost 7 bases, J lost 0 bases, and 10 bases lay in between. The CDR3 DNA reads as TGTGCCAGCAAACCTACGGGCTCTGGAAACACCATATATTTT. It is translated as CASKPTGSGNTIYF.

This chain connects TRBV24-1 to TRBJ2-5; the match to TRBD1 covers 8 bases. This CDR3 has 16 amino acids. The germline V gene encodes CDR1 KGHDR and CDR2 SFDVKD. Trimming at V came to 2 bases and at J to 2 bases, leaving 6 bases not matched to a gene. The CDR3 DNA sequence: TGTGCCACCAGTGATTGGACAGGGCCTAAACAAGAGACCCAGTACTTC. Encoded protein: CATSDWTGPKQETQYF.

The chain combines TRBV19 with TRBJ1-2, with a weak D call TRBD1 (5 bases). CDR3 length: 12 amino acids. The V gene's germline CDR1 is LNHDA and CDR2 SQIVND (reference sequence). Trimming removed 7 bases at V and 2 bases at J, with 8 bases between. The CDR3 DNA follows: TGTGCCAGTAAGGAGGGGAACTATGGCTACACCTTC. Its translation: CASKEGNYGYTF.

The rearrangement joins TRBV4-1 to TRBJ2-2; no reliable D call. This CDR3 has 16 residues. The germline V gene encodes CDR1 MGHRA and CDR2 YSYEKL. The V end was cut by 0 bases, the J end by 0 bases, with 8 bases between. In DNA, the CDR3 is TGCGCCAGCAGCCAAGAAGGGCTACCGAACACCGGGGAGCTGTTTTTT. It is translated as CASSQEGLPNTGELFF.

This rearrangement joins TRBV10-2 to TRBJ1-3; perhaps TRBD1 as D (5 bases). Germline values: CDR1 WSHSY, CDR2 SAAADI. This CDR3 has 15 residues. Trimming left V 6 bases short and J 0 bases short, with 12 bases between. The CDR3 DNA is TGCGCCAGCAGAGGGGACCGCTACTCTGGAAACACCATATATTTT. This sequence encodes CASRGDRYSGNTIYF.